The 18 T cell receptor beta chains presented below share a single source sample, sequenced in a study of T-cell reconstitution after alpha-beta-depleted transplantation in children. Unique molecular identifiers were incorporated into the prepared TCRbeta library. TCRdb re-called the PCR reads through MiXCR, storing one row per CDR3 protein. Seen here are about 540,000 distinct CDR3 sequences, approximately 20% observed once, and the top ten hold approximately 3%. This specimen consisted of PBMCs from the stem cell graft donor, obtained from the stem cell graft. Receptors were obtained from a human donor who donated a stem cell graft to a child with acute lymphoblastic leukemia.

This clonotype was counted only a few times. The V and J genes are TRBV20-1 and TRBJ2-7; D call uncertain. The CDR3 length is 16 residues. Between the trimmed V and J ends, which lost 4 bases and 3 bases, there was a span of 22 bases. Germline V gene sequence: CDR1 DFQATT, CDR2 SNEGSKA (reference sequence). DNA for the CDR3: TGCAGTGCTACCCCTCTCCGGGTCAGAGGAAACTACGAGCAGTACTTC. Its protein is CSATPLRVRGNYEQYF.

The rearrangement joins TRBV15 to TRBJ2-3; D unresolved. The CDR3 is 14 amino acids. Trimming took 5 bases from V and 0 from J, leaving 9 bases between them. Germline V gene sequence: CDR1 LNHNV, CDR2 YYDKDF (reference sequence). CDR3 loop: CATSVVWSTDTQYF. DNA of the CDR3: TGTGCCACCAGCGTGGTTTGGAGCACAGATACGCAGTATTTT.

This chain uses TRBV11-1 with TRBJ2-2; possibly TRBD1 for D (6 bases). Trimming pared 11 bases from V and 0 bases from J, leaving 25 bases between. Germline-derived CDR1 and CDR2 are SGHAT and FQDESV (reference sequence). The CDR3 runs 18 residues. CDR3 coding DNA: TGTGCCCCCAAAAGCCTCCGTGTCGGACAGCCGAACACCGGGGAGCTGTTTTTT. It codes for CAPKSLRVGQPNTGELFF.

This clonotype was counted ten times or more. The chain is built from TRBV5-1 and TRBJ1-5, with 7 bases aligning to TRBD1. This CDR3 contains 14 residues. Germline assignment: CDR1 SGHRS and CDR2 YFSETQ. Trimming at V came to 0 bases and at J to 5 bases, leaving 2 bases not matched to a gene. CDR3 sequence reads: CASSLETGDQPQHF. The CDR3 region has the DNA TGCGCCAGCAGCTTGGAAACAGGGGATCAGCCCCAGCATTTT. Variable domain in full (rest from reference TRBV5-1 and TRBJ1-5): KAGVTQTPRYLIKTRGQQVTLSCSPISGHRSVSWYQQTPGQGLQFLFEYFSETQRNKGNFPGRFSGRQFSNSRSEMNVSTLELGDSALYLCASSLETGDQPQHFGDGTRLSIL.

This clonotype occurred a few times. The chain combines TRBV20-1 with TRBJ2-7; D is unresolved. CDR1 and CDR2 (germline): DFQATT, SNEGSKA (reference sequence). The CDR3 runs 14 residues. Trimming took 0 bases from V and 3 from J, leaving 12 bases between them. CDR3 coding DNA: TGCAGTGCTAGAGATTATAACTCTATCTACGAGCAGTACTTC. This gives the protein CSARDYNSIYEQYF.

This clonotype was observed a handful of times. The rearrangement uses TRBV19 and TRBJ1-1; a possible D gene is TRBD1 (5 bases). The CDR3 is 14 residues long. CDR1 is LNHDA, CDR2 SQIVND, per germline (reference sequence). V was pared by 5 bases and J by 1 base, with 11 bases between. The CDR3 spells CASSWPTGNTEAFF. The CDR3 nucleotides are TGTGCCAGTAGTTGGCCTACAGGGAACACTGAAGCTTTCTTT.

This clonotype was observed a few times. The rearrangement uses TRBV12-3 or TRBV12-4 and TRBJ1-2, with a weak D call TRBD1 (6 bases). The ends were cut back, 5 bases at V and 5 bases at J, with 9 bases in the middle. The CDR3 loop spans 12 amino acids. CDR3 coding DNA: TGTGCCAGCAGTCTGGACAGATATGGCTACACCTTC. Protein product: CASSLDRYGYTF.

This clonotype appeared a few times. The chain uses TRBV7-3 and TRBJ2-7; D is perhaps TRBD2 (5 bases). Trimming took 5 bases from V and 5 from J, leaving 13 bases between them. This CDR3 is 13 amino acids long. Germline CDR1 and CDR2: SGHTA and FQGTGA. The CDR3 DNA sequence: TGTGCCAGCAGCCTCCCGGGGAGCGACGAGCAGTACTTC. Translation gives CASSLPGSDEQYF.

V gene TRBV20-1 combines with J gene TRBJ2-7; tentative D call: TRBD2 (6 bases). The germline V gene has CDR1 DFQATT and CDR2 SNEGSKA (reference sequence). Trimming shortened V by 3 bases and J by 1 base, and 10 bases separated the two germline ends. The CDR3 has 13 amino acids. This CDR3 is CSASEGRSYEQYF. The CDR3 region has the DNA TGCAGTGCTAGCGAAGGGAGGTCCTACGAGCAGTACTTC.

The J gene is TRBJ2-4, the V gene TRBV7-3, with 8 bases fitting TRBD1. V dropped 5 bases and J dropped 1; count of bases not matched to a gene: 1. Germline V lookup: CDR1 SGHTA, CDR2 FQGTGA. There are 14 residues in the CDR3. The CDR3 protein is CASSRQGAKNIQYF. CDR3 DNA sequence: TGTGCCAGCAGCCGACAGGGGGCCAAAAACATTCAGTACTTC.

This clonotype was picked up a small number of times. CDR3 DNA sequence: TGCAGCGTTGAAGGCGACCAGGGGACCGGGGAGCTGTTTTTT. It codes for CSVEGDQGTGELFF. The chain couples TRBV29-1 to TRBJ2-2; perhaps TRBD1 as D (6 bases). The CDR3 is made up of 14 amino acids. The germline CDR1 and CDR2 sequences are SQVTM and ANQGSEA. Trimming took 1 base from V and 5 from J, leaving 11 bases between them.

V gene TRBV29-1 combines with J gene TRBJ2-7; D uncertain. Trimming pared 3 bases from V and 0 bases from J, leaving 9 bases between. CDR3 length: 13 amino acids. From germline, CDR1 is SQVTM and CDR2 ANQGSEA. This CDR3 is CSVDSIPSYEQYF. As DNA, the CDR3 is TGCAGCGTTGACTCAATACCCTCCTACGAGCAGTACTTC.

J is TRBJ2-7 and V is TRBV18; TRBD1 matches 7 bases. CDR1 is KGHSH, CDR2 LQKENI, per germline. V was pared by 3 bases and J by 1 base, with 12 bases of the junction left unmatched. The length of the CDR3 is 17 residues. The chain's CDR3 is CASSPFRYGQVSYEQYF. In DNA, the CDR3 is TGTGCCAGCTCACCCTTTCGTTACGGACAGGTATCCTACGAGCAGTACTTC.

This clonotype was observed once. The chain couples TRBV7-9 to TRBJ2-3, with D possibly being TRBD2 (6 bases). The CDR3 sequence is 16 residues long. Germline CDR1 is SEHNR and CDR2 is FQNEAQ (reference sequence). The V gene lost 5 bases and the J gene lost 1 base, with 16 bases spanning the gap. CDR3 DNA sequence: TGTGCCAGCAGCCCTTTACTAGCAGAACGCACAGATACGCAGTATTTT. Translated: CASSPLLAERTDTQYF.

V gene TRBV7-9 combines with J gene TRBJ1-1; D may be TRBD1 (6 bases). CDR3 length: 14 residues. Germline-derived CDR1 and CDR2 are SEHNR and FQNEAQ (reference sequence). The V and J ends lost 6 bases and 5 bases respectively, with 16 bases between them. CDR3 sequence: CASRKAGGETEAFF. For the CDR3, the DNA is TGTGCCAGCAGGAAGGCGGGGGGCGAGACTGAAGCTTTCTTT. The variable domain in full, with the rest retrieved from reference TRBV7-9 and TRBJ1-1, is DTGVSQNPRHKITKRGQNVTFRCDPISEHNRLYWYRQTLGQGPEFLTYFQNEAQLEKSRLLSDRFSAERPKGSFSTLEIQRTEQGDSAMYLCASRKAGGETEAFFGQGTRLTVV.

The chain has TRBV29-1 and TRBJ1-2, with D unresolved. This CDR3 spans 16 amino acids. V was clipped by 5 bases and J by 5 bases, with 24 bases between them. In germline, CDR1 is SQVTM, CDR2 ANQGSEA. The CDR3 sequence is CSVRPGLEGTKYGYTF. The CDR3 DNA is TGCAGCGTTCGACCCGGATTGGAGGGCACCAAATATGGCTACACCTTC.

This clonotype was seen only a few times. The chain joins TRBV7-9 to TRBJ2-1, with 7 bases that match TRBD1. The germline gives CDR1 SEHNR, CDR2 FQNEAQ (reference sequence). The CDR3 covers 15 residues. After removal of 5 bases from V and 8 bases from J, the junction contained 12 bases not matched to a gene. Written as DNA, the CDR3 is TGTGCCAGCAGCCTGACAGGGATTTTACAAGATGAGCAGTTCTTC. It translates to CASSLTGILQDEQFF.

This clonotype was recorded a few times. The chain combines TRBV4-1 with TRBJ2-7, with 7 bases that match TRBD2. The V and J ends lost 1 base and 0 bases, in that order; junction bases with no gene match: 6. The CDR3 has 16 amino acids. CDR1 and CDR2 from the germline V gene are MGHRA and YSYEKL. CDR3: CASSQVRLAGSYEQYF. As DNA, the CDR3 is TGCGCCAGCAGCCAAGTTAGACTAGCTGGCTCCTACGAGCAGTACTTC.